The 12 T cell receptor beta chains in this list originate from one sample, sequenced in a study of control samples from healthy donors and cancer patients. Sequencing was performed with immunoSEQ multiplex PCR; in TCRdb, only in-frame clones are kept and a portion is missing. The sample has under 150,000 clones, 70% to 90% seen once. The sequenced sample consisted of blood. All receptors come from a man aged 55 to 70 in good health.

CDR3 residues: CASRGDSSLGPQHF. Here the CDR3 DNA reads TGTGCCAGCAGAGGAGACAGCTCCCTCGGGCCCCAGCATTTT. The chain joins TRBV2 to TRBJ1-5, with a tentative D call TRBD1 (5 bases). V was cut by 6 bases and J by 9 bases, with 18 bases left in between. This CDR3 spans 14 amino acids. Germline values: CDR1 SNHLY, CDR2 FYNNEI.

The chain carries TRBV18 and TRBJ2-7; D could derive from TRBD1 or TRBD2 (5 bases each). In germline, CDR1 is KGHSH, CDR2 LQKENI. This CDR3 is built from 13 residues. The V end was cut by 3 bases, the J end by 1 base, with 7 bases between. CDR3 nucleotides: TGTGCCAGCTCACCGGGACCTTCCTACGAGCAGTACTTC. Amino acids: CASSPGPSYEQYF.

The chain is built from TRBV2 and TRBJ2-7, with no clear D. The ends were cut back, 4 bases at V and 6 bases at J, with 13 bases in the middle. Germline V gives CDR1 SNHLY, CDR2 FYNNEI. The length of the CDR3 is 13 residues. The CDR3 loop is CASSVRSISEQYF. In DNA form, the CDR3 reads TGTGCCAGCAGTGTACGGTCAATCTCCGAGCAGTACTTC.

Regarding this clone: One end of the junction is discordant with germline, which a read error may explain. The chain employs TRBV5-1 and TRBJ1-1; 7 nucleotides line up with TRBD1. The CDR3 runs 15 residues. Germline V gene data show CDR1 as SGHRS and CDR2 as YFSETQ. The CDR3 coding sequence is TGCGCCAGCAGCTTTAGTACAGGGGTGAAAACTGAAGCTTTCTTT. Its translation is CASSFSTGVKTEAFF.

The genes are TRBV4-3 and TRBJ2-3; D is undetermined. Deletions cut 0 bases from V and 5 bases from J, with 12 bases between. The length of the CDR3 is 15 residues. The germline CDR1 and CDR2 sequences are LGHNA and YSLEER. The CDR3 loop is CASSQDPQAGDTQYF. The CDR3 DNA is TGCGCCAGCAGCCAAGATCCCCAGGCCGGAGATACGCAGTATTTT.

The V gene is TRBV5-1, the J gene TRBJ2-2; no reliable D call. Germline lookup yields CDR1 SGHRS and CDR2 YFSETQ. This CDR3 region has 14 residues. The V and J ends lost 1 base and 1 base respectively, with 5 bases between them. This chain's CDR3 is CASSLLGNTGELFF. CDR3 nucleotide sequence: TGCGCCAGCAGCTTGCTAGGGAACACCGGGGAGCTGTTTTTT. Variable domain in full (rest from reference TRBV5-1 and TRBJ2-2): KAGVTQTPRYLIKTRGQQVTLSCSPISGHRSVSWYQQTPGQGLQFLFEYFSETQRNKGNFPGRFSGRQFSNSRSEMNVSTLELGDSALYLCASSLLGNTGELFFGEGSRLTVL.

The V gene is TRBV29-1, the J gene TRBJ2-7, with D unclear. The length of the CDR3 is 14 residues. Trimming removed 8 bases at V and 7 bases at J, with 24 bases between. CDR1 is SQVTM, CDR2 ANQGSEA, per germline. CDR3 bases: TGCAGCTTCATCCCGGGCCACTCGGGTTGGGAGCAGTACTTC. It specifies CSFIPGHSGWEQYF.

The genes are TRBV27 and TRBJ1-2, with a possible D match to TRBD1 (6 bases). Per germline, CDR1 MNHEY and CDR2 SMNVEV (reference sequence). The CDR3 length is 15 residues. Between the trimmed V and J ends, which lost 2 bases and 8 bases, there was a span of 18 bases. CDR3 region: CASSLAAGAGRGYTF. The CDR3 nucleotides read TGTGCCAGCAGTTTAGCCGCAGGGGCAGGGAGGGGCTACACCTTC.

The chain employs TRBV5-8 and TRBJ1-1; D perhaps matches TRBD1 (6 bases). CDR1 and CDR2 from the germline V gene are SGHTS and YDEGEE. The V and J ends lost 2 bases and 4 bases respectively, with 12 bases between them. This CDR3 comprises 14 residues. The CDR3, as DNA: TGTGCCAGCAGCTTAACAGGGTGGGCCACTGAAGCTTTCTTT. It yields the protein CASSLTGWATEAFF.

The V and J genes are TRBV7-3 and TRBJ2-2, with 7 bases matching TRBD1. J gave up 4 bases and V 5 bases, and 4 bases lay outside the gene matches. The CDR3 totals 14 residues. The germline CDR1 and CDR2 sequences are SGHTA and FQGTGA. The CDR3 DNA is TGTGCCAGCAGCCCGGGACAGCCCACCGGGGAGCTGTTTTTT. This gives the protein CASSPGQPTGELFF.

The genes are TRBV30 and TRBJ1-6; no reliable D call. Germline V gene sequence: CDR1 GTSNPN, CDR2 SVGIG (reference sequence). The CDR3 runs 14 residues. V was cut by 1 base and J by 4 bases, with 8 bases left in between. The CDR3 DNA is TGTGCCTGGAGTGGGGGTCAGTATAATTCACCCCTCCACTTT. Protein: CAWSGGQYNSPLHF.

The rearrangement uses TRBV28 and TRBJ1-2; 11 bases are shared with TRBD1. CDR1 is MDHEN, CDR2 SYDVKM, per germline. CDR3 size: 14 residues. After removal of 6 bases from V and 9 bases from J, the junction contained 9 bases not matched to a gene. CDR3 loop: CASSFPGTGGSYTF. The CDR3 nucleotides read TGTGCCAGCAGCTTTCCCGGGACAGGGGGAAGCTACACCTTC.